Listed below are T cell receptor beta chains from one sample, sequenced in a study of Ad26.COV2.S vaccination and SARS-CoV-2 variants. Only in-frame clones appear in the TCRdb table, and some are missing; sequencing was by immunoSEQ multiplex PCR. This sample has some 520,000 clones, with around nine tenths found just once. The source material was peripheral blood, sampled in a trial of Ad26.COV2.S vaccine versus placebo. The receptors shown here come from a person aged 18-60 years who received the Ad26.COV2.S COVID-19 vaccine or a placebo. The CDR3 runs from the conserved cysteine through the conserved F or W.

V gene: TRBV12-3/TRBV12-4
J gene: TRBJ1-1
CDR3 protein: CASSLIRGSEAFF

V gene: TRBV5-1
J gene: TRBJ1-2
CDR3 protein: CASSLALGGPSGNGYTF

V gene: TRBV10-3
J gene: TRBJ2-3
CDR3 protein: CAIQLDRGKADTQYF

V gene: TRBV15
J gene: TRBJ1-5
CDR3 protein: CATSRGESDQPQHF

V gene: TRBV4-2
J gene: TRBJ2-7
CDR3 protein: CASSFTGRVYF

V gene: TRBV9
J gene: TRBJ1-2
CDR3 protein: CASSVGPPYGYTF

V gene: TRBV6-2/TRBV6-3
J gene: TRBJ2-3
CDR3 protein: CASRPFSRATDTQYF

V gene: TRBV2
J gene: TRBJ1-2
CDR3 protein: CASRTQGAGGYTF

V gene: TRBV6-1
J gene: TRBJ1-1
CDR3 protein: CASSEAHMRNTEAFF

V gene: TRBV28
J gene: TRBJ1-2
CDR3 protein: CASRTGWIGYTF

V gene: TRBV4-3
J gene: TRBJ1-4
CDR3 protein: CASSQSRGHNEKLFF

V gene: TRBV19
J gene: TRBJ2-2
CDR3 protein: CASKALGRETGELFF

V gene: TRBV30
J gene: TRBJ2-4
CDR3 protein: CAWSPREDIQYF